These 18 T cell receptor beta chains were sequenced from one sample in a study of vaccination and CD4 T cells after COVID-19. No antigen has been assigned to these receptors. An Oncomine TCR Beta short-read assay was used to sequence the DNA from cultured CD4+ T cells. In TCRdb, the PCR reads were re-called with MiXCR into one record per CDR3 protein. This table holds about 14,000 distinct CDR3 sequences, 50% to 65% found once. Treatment: roughly 10-day PBMC culture with coronavirus spike peptide pools or control peptides (ViraFEST assay). The material sequenced was CD4+ T cells from blood, cultured in vitro. The receptors were gathered from a human donor who had recovered from COVID-19.

The rearrangement links TRBV12-3 or TRBV12-4 to TRBJ2-5; no clear D. V was shortened by 6 bases and J by 1 base, with 9 bases between the two germline ends. The CDR3 has 13 residues. The CDR3 loop reads CASRFTAQETQYF. The DNA of the CDR3 is TGTGCCAGCAGGTTTACGGCCCAAGAGACCCAGTACTTC.

The V and J genes are TRBV4-1 and TRBJ2-5, with D uncertain. Trimming removed 4 bases from V and 1 base from J, with 10 bases in between. This CDR3 comprises 14 residues. Per the germline V gene, CDR1 is MGHRA and CDR2 is YSYEKL. DNA of the CDR3: TGCGCCAGCAGCCGAGAGCAGATCCAAGAGACCCAGTACTTC. Protein product: CASSREQIQETQYF.

The J gene is TRBJ1-5, the V gene TRBV4-1, with unresolved D. Germline V gives CDR1 MGHRA, CDR2 YSYEKL. This CDR3 spans 15 amino acids. Trimming stripped 4 bases from V and 0 bases from J, with 10 bases between. CDR3 residues: CASSPYLDSNQPQHF. CDR3 DNA sequence: TGCGCCAGCAGCCCCTACCTGGATAGCAATCAGCCCCAGCATTTT.

The chain uses TRBV6-6 and TRBJ2-6; D not certain. There are 14 residues in the CDR3. V gave up 2 bases and J gave up 2 bases, with 4 bases separating them. Germline CDR1 and CDR2: MNHNY and SVGAGI (reference sequence). The CDR3 nucleotides read TGTGCCAGCAGTTACACTACTGGGGCCAACGTCCTGACTTTC. Translated, it gives CASSYTTGANVLTF.

This clonotype was seen more than once but under ten times. The chain recombines TRBV10-3 with TRBJ2-7; 7 positions match TRBD1. V lost 5 bases to trimming and J lost 0 bases; unmatched junction nucleotides: 7. There are 15 residues in the CDR3. The V gene's germline CDR1 is ENHRY and CDR2 SYGVKD. The CDR3 nucleotides are TGTGCCATCAGTCGACAGGGCAGGGACTCCTACGAGCAGTACTTC. This codes for CAISRQGRDSYEQYF.

The rearrangement joins TRBV4-1 to TRBJ2-5, with TRBD1 matching over 12 bases. After removal of 4 bases from V and 5 bases from J, the junction contained 8 bases not matched to a gene. CDR1 and CDR2 (germline): MGHRA, YSYEKL. There are 16 residues in the CDR3. The CDR3 here is CASSPLGQGAVETQYF. CDR3 nucleotides: TGCGCCAGCAGCCCTCTGGGACAGGGGGCTGTGGAGACCCAGTACTTC.

The chain uses TRBV28 and TRBJ2-2; no clear D gene. Germline V gives CDR1 MDHEN, CDR2 SYDVKM. CDR3 size: 15 residues. With 1 base removed from V and 6 bases from J, the gap between germline ends came to 12 bases. The CDR3 DNA reads as TGTGCCAGCAGTTTATATTCCAAGTCTCCCGGGGAGCTGTTTTTT. Protein product: CASSLYSKSPGELFF.

The gene calls are TRBV12-3 or TRBV12-4 and TRBJ2-6; D ambiguous. Trimming pared 5 bases from V and 2 bases from J, leaving 1 base between. This CDR3 has 12 residues. In DNA form, the CDR3 reads TGTGCCAGCAGTACTGGGGCCAACGTCCTGACTTTC. It is translated as CASSTGANVLTF.

This chain uses TRBV10-3 with TRBJ2-2; TRBD2 agrees at 9 bases. The CDR3 totals 14 residues. With V trimmed by 4 bases and J by 4 bases, 1 base remained unmatched. Germline assignment: CDR1 ENHRY and CDR2 SYGVKD. As DNA, the CDR3 is TGTGCCATCAGTGTTAGCGGGAGCACCGGGGAGCTGTTTTTT. This translates into CAISVSGSTGELFF.

This rearrangement joins TRBV18 to TRBJ2-7, with D possibly TRBD2 on 5 matching bases. The CDR3 spans 14 residues. CDR1 and CDR2 from the germline V gene are KGHSH and LQKENI. With 5 bases removed from V and 4 bases from J, the gap between germline ends came to 15 bases. CDR3 in amino acids: CASSKAGDPYEQYF. The CDR3 DNA reads as TGTGCCAGCTCAAAGGCGGGCGACCCGTACGAGCAGTACTTC. The full variable domain, in which reference TRBV18 and TRBJ2-7 provide the parts outside the CDR3, is NAGVMQNPRHLVRRRGQEARLRCSPMKGHSHVYWYRQLPEEGLKFMVYLQKENIIDESGMPKERFSAEFPKEGPSILRIQQVVRGDSAAYFCASSKAGDPYEQYFGPGTRLTVT.

V usage is TRBV6-1 and J usage is TRBJ1-1; D might be TRBD1 (6 bases). Looked up from germline, CDR1 is MNHNS and CDR2 is SASEGT. The ends were cut back, 8 bases at V and 5 bases at J, with 15 bases in the middle. This CDR3 comprises 13 residues. The CDR3 nucleotides are TGTGCCAGCCAAGGACAGCCGGATACTGAAGCTTTCTTT. Protein: CASQGQPDTEAFF.

There are a few counts of this clonotype. This rearrangement joins TRBV6-2 or TRBV6-3 to TRBJ1-5; TRBD1 matches at 8 bases. Germline CDR1 MNHEY, CDR2 SVGEGT. There are 14 residues in the CDR3. Germline trimming cut 6 bases from V and 6 bases from J; bases unmatched to any gene: 7. The CDR3: CASSDRGGFQPQHF. The CDR3 bases are TGTGCCAGCAGCGACAGGGGCGGGTTTCAGCCCCAGCATTTT.

Regarding this clonotype: Mismatch with germline at one junction end may stem from a read error. The V and J genes are TRBV11-2 and TRBJ1-1; TRBD1 agrees at 7 bases. Germline CDR1 SGHAT, CDR2 FQNNGV. This CDR3 region has 12 residues. This chain's CDR3 is CASSQGSGTDLF. The CDR3 DNA is TGTGCCAGCAGCCAAGGGTCCGGGACAGATTTGTTT.

The J gene is TRBJ1-2, the V gene TRBV19; 10 positions agree with TRBD1. V shed 6 bases, J shed 8 bases, and the junction held 12 bases outside the gene matches. The CDR3 length is 15 residues. Germline-derived CDR1 and CDR2 are LNHDA and SQIVND (reference sequence). CDR3 in amino acids: CASRTVGTGVKGYTF. In nucleotides, the CDR3 is TGTGCCAGTAGAACGGTGGGGACAGGGGTAAAAGGCTACACCTTC.

V is TRBV20-1 and J is TRBJ1-1; 8 bases agree with TRBD1. V lost 4 bases and J lost 5; bases outside the gene matches: 6. Germline assignment: CDR1 DFQATT and CDR2 SNEGSKA (reference sequence). This CDR3 spans 13 amino acids. The CDR3 DNA reads as TGCAGTGCTATTTCCGGGACAGGAACTGAAGCTTTCTTT. This encodes CSAISGTGTEAFF.

V gene TRBV20-1 combines with J gene TRBJ2-7, with D hard to call. The CDR3 extends over 11 amino acids. V was pared by 5 bases and J by 0 bases, with 5 bases between. Germline V gives CDR1 DFQATT, CDR2 SNEGSKA (reference sequence). CDR3 sequence: CSAATSYEQYF. CDR3 in DNA: TGCAGTGCTGCAACCTCCTACGAGCAGTACTTC.

V gene TRBV20-1 combines with J gene TRBJ1-1; 8 nucleotides align to TRBD1. Germline CDR1 is DFQATT and CDR2 is SNEGSKA (reference sequence). Trimming removed 6 bases from V and 6 bases from J; junction bases left unmatched: 33. There are 21 residues in the CDR3. The CDR3 loop is CSATIRRQGTLFSSGGPEAFF. CDR3 nucleotide sequence: TGCAGTGCCACAATACGTCGACAGGGGACGCTATTTTCCTCGGGCGGTCCTGAAGCTTTCTTT.

This CDR3 reads CASSPLAGVRETQYF. For the CDR3, the DNA is TGTGCCAGCAGTCCTCTAGCGGGAGTCAGGGAGACCCAGTACTTC. The chain joins TRBV28 to TRBJ2-5, with 10 bases identical to TRBD2. The CDR3 length is 15 residues. With V trimmed by 5 bases and J by 5 bases, 8 bases remained unmatched. Germline values: CDR1 MDHEN, CDR2 SYDVKM. Variable domain in full (rest from reference TRBV28 and TRBJ2-5): DVKVTQSSRYLVKRTGEKVFLECVQDMDHENMFWYRQDPGLGLRLIYFSYDVKMKEKGDIPEGYSVSREKKERFSLILESASTNQTSMYLCASSPLAGVRETQYFGPGTRLLVL.